This TCR beta chain was identified during a study of cytomegalovirus exposure and HLA in healthy donors. PCR involved 60 Vbeta and 13 Jbeta primers. This table comes from immunoSEQ multiplex PCR, and its TCRdb copy is limited to in-frame clones, with some not included. The sample lists about 120,000 clones, around four fifths seen once, with more than 1.5% in the top ten. Trimming cost V 7 bases and J 10 bases; bases outside gene matches: 11. The length of the CDR3 is 14 residues. The germline V gene has CDR1 MNHNS and CDR2 SASEGT. This chain uses TRBV6-1 with TRBJ2-1, with 9 bases lining up with TRBD2. This sequence was found in a man aged 40-50 years in good health and CMV-seronegative. Sequenced input: PBMCs. CDR3 nucleotides: TGTGCCAGCAACCATCTGACTAGCGGCGAGGAGCAGTTCTTC. Protein sequence: CASNHLTSGEEQFF.